The clone carrying this T cell receptor (beta chain) was picked up a small number of times. As yet, its antigen is unknown. This CDR3 is 14 amino acids long. V trimming: 6 bases; J trimming: 2 bases; junction bases outside the gene matches: 6. This sample was included in a study of T cells after yellow fever vaccination. General observations from the study: Booster samples showed a return of most primary-vaccination clones (under 97% CD4, 70% to 90% CD8). Of the clonotypes, a small share occurred in both CD4 and CD8 compartments.

TCRdb recomputed calls from the 5' RACE reads with MiXCR, one row per CDR3 protein. The sample contains approximately 300,000 distinct CDR3 sequences, 6.8% of which appear only once. The sequencing here drew on PBMCs, taken about 49 days after the first yellow fever vaccination. This clonotype was obtained from a man aged 18 to 30 who received the YFV17D yellow fever vaccine. J is TRBJ2-5 and V is TRBV12-3 or TRBV12-4; TRBD1 agrees at 7 bases. Here the CDR3 reads CASRDRTQQETQYF. In DNA, the CDR3 is TGTGCCAGCAGGGACAGGACCCAGCAAGAGACCCAGTACTTC.